What follows are 27 T cell receptor beta chains derived from one specimen sequenced in a study of OX40 agonist ivuxolimab in advanced cancers. Using immunoSEQ multiplex PCR, the repertoire was profiled, and TCRdb retains in-frame clones only, with some absent. The table includes around 94,000 clones, about 92% detected once. The specimen comprised CD4+ or CD8+ T cells sorted from blood, sampled in a trial of the OX40 agonist ivuxolimab. These receptors were obtained from an adult with an advanced solid tumor such as melanoma, head and neck, liver or kidney cancer.

The V and J genes are TRBV19 and TRBJ1-4; 11 nucleotides match TRBD1. The V and J ends lost 8 bases and 7 bases, in that order; junction bases with no gene match: 12. Germline CDR1 reads LNHDA; CDR2 reads SQIVND (reference sequence). The CDR3 sequence is 16 residues long. The CDR3 DNA reads TGTGCCAGTGCCATCCAGCGGACAGGGGGCGGTGAAAAACTGTTTTTT. This translates into CASAIQRTGGGEKLFF.

The V gene is TRBV5-5, the J gene TRBJ2-7; weak D call: TRBD2 (5 bases). The CDR3 has 14 residues. The V end lost 2 bases, the J end lost 3 bases, and 12 bases lay between the germline ends. CDR1 and CDR2 (germline): SGHKS, YYEKEE (reference sequence). In DNA form, the CDR3 reads TGTGCCAGCAGCTTATACCAAGGACTCTACGAGCAGTACTTC. Its translation: CASSLYQGLYEQYF.

The genes are TRBV14 and TRBJ2-2; 10 bases map to TRBD1. CDR1 is SGHDN and CDR2 is FVKESK in the germline V gene. The CDR3 totals 16 residues. Trimming at V came to 4 bases and at J to 1 base, leaving 3 bases not matched to a gene. CDR3 region: CASSRTGGWNTGELFF. CDR3 DNA: TGTGCCAGCAGCCGGACAGGGGGATGGAACACCGGGGAGCTGTTTTTT.

This chain links TRBV29-1 with TRBJ2-1; no definite D call. Germline V gene sequence: CDR1 SQVTM, CDR2 ANQGSEA. The CDR3 has 11 amino acids. Between the trimmed V and J ends, which lost 4 bases and 5 bases, there was a span of 6 bases. DNA of the CDR3: TGCAGCGTTGCCCCAAACAATGAGCAGTTCTTC. As protein: CSVAPNNEQFF.

The chain recombines TRBV7-9 with TRBJ1-2, with D unresolved. The V gene's germline CDR1 is SEHNR and CDR2 FQNEAQ (reference sequence). The CDR3 contains 13 residues. Trimming took 4 bases from V and 4 from J, leaving 10 bases between them. The CDR3 region is CASSSPAGYGYTF. CDR3 DNA sequence: TGTGCCAGCAGCTCCCCGGCAGGCTATGGCTACACCTTC. The complete variable domain, with remaining parts taken from reference TRBV7-9 and TRBJ1-2, reads DTGVSQNPRHKITKRGQNVTFRCDPISEHNRLYWYRQTLGQGPEFLTYFQNEAQLEKSRLLSDRFSAERPKGSFSTLEIQRTEQGDSAMYLCASSSPAGYGYTFGSGTRLTVV.

The J gene is TRBJ1-5, the V gene TRBV15; D call uncertain. V lost 0 bases and J lost 4, with 10 bases in between. From germline, CDR1 is LNHNV and CDR2 YYDKDF (reference sequence). The CDR3 sequence is 15 residues long. CDR3 region: CATSRDPPGNQPQHF. CDR3 DNA sequence: TGTGCCACCAGCAGAGATCCTCCGGGGAATCAGCCCCAGCATTTT.

The V and J genes are TRBV2 and TRBJ2-1; TRBD2 is a possible D gene (5 bases). The CDR3 has 13 residues. Trimming left V 5 bases short and J 7 bases short, with 12 bases between. Germline CDR1 SNHLY, CDR2 FYNNEI. This CDR3 reads CASSFSSGNEQFF. The CDR3 region has the DNA TGTGCCAGCAGTTTCTCGTCGGGAAATGAGCAGTTCTTC.

The chain joins TRBV9 to TRBJ2-2, with 10 bases matching TRBD2. Germline values: CDR1 SGDLS, CDR2 YYNGEE. After removal of 3 bases from V and 6 bases from J, the junction contained 14 bases not matched to a gene. The CDR3 is 18 amino acids. The CDR3: CASSASPAGGESPGELFF. The CDR3 nucleotides are TGTGCCAGCAGCGCAAGCCCAGCGGGGGGGGAAAGCCCCGGGGAGCTGTTTTTT.

This clone has only a few counts. The chain has TRBV28 and TRBJ1-5; TRBD1 matches 11 bases. In germline, CDR1 is MDHEN, CDR2 SYDVKM. The V and J ends lost 7 bases and 6 bases, in that order; junction bases with no gene match: 5. The CDR3 is 14 amino acids. The CDR3 spells CASTRDRGGQPQHF. CDR3 nucleotides: TGTGCCAGCACCCGGGACAGGGGGGGTCAGCCCCAGCATTTT.

This clone showed up just once. The chain employs TRBV28 and TRBJ1-4; 7 bases align to TRBD1. Per the germline V gene, CDR1 is MDHEN and CDR2 is SYDVKM. This CDR3 comprises 17 residues. Trimming took 5 bases from V and 7 from J; bases not matched to a gene: 16. CDR3 coding DNA: TGTGCCAGCAGTGTCGATCCCCCGACAGGGTCGACTGAAAAACTGTTTTTT. Protein product: CASSVDPPTGSTEKLFF.

The chain combines TRBV18 with TRBJ2-5; maybe TRBD2 (5 bases). CDR3 size: 13 residues. Germline V gene sequence: CDR1 KGHSH, CDR2 LQKENI. Trimming removed 3 bases at V and 3 bases at J, with 8 bases between. The CDR3 DNA reads TGTGCCAGCTCACCGGGAGAAAAAGAGACCCAGTACTTC. Protein product: CASSPGEKETQYF.

The chain is built from TRBV11-2 and TRBJ2-2, with 12 bases fitting TRBD2. Germline assignment: CDR1 SGHAT and CDR2 FQNNGV. The V gene end was trimmed by 5 bases and the J gene end by 1 base; junction bases not matched to a gene: 11. This CDR3 is built from 19 residues. The CDR3 protein is CASSRWRLAGALNTGELFF. The CDR3 nucleotides are TGTGCCAGCAGCCGGTGGAGACTAGCGGGGGCTCTGAACACCGGGGAGCTGTTTTTT.

The chain employs TRBV27 and TRBJ2-7; 8 bases fit TRBD1. The germline V gene encodes CDR1 MNHEY and CDR2 SMNVEV (reference sequence). V lost 8 bases, J lost 1 base, and 4 bases stayed unmatched. The CDR3 has 13 residues. CDR3: CASATGGSYEQYF. The CDR3 nucleotides are TGTGCCAGCGCCACAGGGGGGTCCTACGAGCAGTACTTC.

This chain's CDR3 is CASSLSFSNSPLHF. The CDR3 DNA reads TGTGCCAGCAGCCTTTCCTTCTCTAATTCACCCCTCCACTTT. This rearrangement joins TRBV7-9 to TRBJ1-6; D gene ambiguous. Germline V gene lookup returns CDR1 SEHNR and CDR2 FQNEAQ (reference sequence). Deletions cut 5 bases from V and 6 bases from J, with 11 bases between. The CDR3 extends over 14 amino acids.

The chain links TRBV27 to TRBJ2-3; D is undetermined. Trimming removed 2 bases at V and 2 bases at J, with 5 bases between. Germline lookup yields CDR1 MNHEY and CDR2 SMNVEV (reference sequence). The CDR3 runs 13 residues. The CDR3 region is CASSLRITDTQYF. In nucleotides, the CDR3 is TGTGCCAGCAGTTTAAGGATCACAGATACGCAGTATTTT.

This clone was seen a few times. The genes are TRBV2 and TRBJ1-1, with D hard to call. V lost 2 bases and J 5 bases, leaving 9 bases between the germline ends. Germline CDR1 reads SNHLY; CDR2 reads FYNNEI. The CDR3 covers 13 residues. In DNA, the CDR3 is TGTGCCAGCAGTGAAAAGGGATGGACTGAAGCTTTCTTT. As protein: CASSEKGWTEAFF.

The J gene is TRBJ2-4, the V gene TRBV27; D possibly matches TRBD1 or TRBD2 (5 bases each). The CDR3 is made up of 15 amino acids. Germline CDR1 MNHEY, CDR2 SMNVEV (reference sequence). Trimming shortened V by 2 bases and J by 3 bases, and 11 bases separated the two germline ends. The CDR3 DNA sequence: TGTGCCAGCAGTTTAGAGGGGTTCGGCAAAAACATTCAGTACTTC. Residues: CASSLEGFGKNIQYF.

This clone appeared a few times. CDR3 nucleotides: TGTGCCAGTAGTCCCGGGACAGGAGCCTACGAGCAGTACTTC. This sequence encodes CASSPGTGAYEQYF. The chain recombines TRBV19 with TRBJ2-7, with TRBD1 identical over 8 bases. Germline V lookup: CDR1 LNHDA, CDR2 SQIVND (reference sequence). V lost 5 bases to trimming and J lost 2 bases; unmatched junction nucleotides: 5. CDR3 size: 14 residues.

This chain connects TRBV5-6 to TRBJ2-5, with a tentative D call TRBD2 (5 bases). V was trimmed by 0 bases and J by 2 bases, leaving 8 bases between them. The CDR3 sequence is 14 residues long. From germline, CDR1 is SGHDT and CDR2 YYEEEE. The CDR3 region is CASSLGSVQETQYF. The CDR3 bases are TGTGCCAGCAGCTTGGGTAGCGTTCAAGAGACCCAGTACTTC.

The CDR3 region is CASSFGQGSYEQYF. The CDR3 nucleotides read TGTGCCAGCAGCTTTGGGCAGGGGTCCTACGAGCAGTACTTC. The V gene is TRBV5-4, the J gene TRBJ2-7; a weak D match, TRBD1 (6 bases). The V gene lost 2 bases and the J gene lost 1 base, with 10 bases spanning the gap. This CDR3 spans 14 amino acids. Germline V gene lookup returns CDR1 SGHNT and CDR2 YYREEE (reference sequence).

This rearrangement joins TRBV27 to TRBJ2-7, with 8 bases aligning to TRBD2. CDR1 and CDR2 from the germline V gene are MNHEY and SMNVEV (reference sequence). CDR3 size: 16 residues. V dropped 2 bases and J dropped 2; count of bases not matched to a gene: 8. The CDR3 loop reads CASSLTSGGGPYEQYF. For the CDR3, the DNA is TGTGCCAGCAGTTTAACGTCCGGGGGGGGCCCCTACGAGCAGTACTTC.

The chain has TRBV11-3 and TRBJ2-7, with D tentatively TRBD1 (5 bases). CDR1 SGHNT and CDR2 YENEEA come from the germline V gene. Trimming removed 5 bases from V and 5 bases from J, with 13 bases in between. This CDR3 has 13 residues. As DNA, the CDR3 is TGTGCCAGCAGCCAGCAGGGCGCCCACGAGCAGTACTTC. Residues: CASSQQGAHEQYF.

CDR3 protein: CASSPDRPTDTQYF. In DNA, the CDR3 is TGTGCCAGCAGCCCGGACAGGCCCACAGATACGCAGTATTTT. This sequence joins TRBV5-6 and TRBJ2-3; TRBD1 agrees at 7 bases. Germline lookup yields CDR1 SGHDT and CDR2 YYEEEE. This CDR3 is 14 amino acids long. J gave up 2 bases and V 4 bases, and 4 bases lay outside the gene matches.

V gene TRBV21-1 combines with J gene TRBJ2-5; the table's TRBD1 call for D was not verified on the DNA. TRBV21-1 counts as a pseudogene. This CDR3 has 14 amino acids. The chain's CDR3 is CASNCTGTQETQYF. For the CDR3, the DNA is TGTGCCAGCAACTGTACAGGGACACAAGAGACCCAGTACTTC.

This clone was recorded once. The CDR3 DNA follows: TGTGCCAGCAAGGTGGTCGGGGGCATCGATGAGCAGTTCTTC. Its translation: CASKVVGGIDEQFF. The V call is TRBV27, the J call TRBJ2-1; the D gene could be TRBD1 or TRBD2 (6 bases each). CDR3 length: 14 amino acids. The germline V gene has CDR1 MNHEY and CDR2 SMNVEV (reference sequence). V lost 7 bases, J lost 8 bases, and 18 bases lay in between.

The chain couples TRBV4-1 to TRBJ2-7, with 7 bases fitting TRBD1. The trim removed 1 base at V and 3 bases at J, leaving 6 bases unmatched. Germline CDR1 reads MGHRA; CDR2 reads YSYEKL. The CDR3 extends over 15 amino acids. CDR3 sequence reads: CASSQVQTGVYEQYF. DNA for the CDR3: TGCGCCAGCAGCCAAGTTCAAACAGGGGTCTACGAGCAGTACTTC.

The chain is built from TRBV7-6 and TRBJ2-3, with 13 bases identical to TRBD2. The germline V gene has CDR1 SGHVS and CDR2 FNYEAQ. The trim removed 5 bases at V and 1 base at J, leaving 3 bases unmatched. This CDR3 has 16 residues. CDR3 DNA sequence: TGTGCCAGCAGCCTTGGACTAGCGGGGGGCACAGATACGCAGTATTTT. Its translation is CASSLGLAGGTDTQYF.